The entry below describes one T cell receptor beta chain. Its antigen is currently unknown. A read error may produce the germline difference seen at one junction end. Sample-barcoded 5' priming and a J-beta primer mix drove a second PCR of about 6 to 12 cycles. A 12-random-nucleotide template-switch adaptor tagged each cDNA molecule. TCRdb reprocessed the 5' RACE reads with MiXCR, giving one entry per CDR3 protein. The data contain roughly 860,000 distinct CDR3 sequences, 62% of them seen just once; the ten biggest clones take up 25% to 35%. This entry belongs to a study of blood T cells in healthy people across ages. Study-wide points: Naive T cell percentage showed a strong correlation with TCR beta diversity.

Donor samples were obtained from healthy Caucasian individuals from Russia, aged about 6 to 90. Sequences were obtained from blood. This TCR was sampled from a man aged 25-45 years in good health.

The CDR3 bases are TGTGCCTGCAGTCCCGAAGTGGGTTCACCCCTCCACTTT. Protein: CACSPEVGSPLHF. The chain links TRBV6-6 to TRBJ1-6; D call uncertain. The germline V gene has CDR1 MNHNY and CDR2 SVGAGI (reference sequence). This CDR3 region has 13 residues.